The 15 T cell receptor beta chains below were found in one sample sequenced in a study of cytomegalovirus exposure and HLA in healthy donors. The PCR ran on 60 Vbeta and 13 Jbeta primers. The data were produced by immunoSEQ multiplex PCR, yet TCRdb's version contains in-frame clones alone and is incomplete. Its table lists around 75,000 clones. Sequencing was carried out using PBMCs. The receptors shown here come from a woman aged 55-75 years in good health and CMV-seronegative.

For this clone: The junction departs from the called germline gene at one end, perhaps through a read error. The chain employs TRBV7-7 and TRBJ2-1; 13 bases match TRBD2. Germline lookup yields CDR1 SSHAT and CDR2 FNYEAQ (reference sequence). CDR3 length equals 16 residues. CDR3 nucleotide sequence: TGTGCTAGCAGCCCCCAAGGACTAGCGGGAGTCCATGAGCAGTTCTTC. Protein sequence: CASSPQGLAGVHEQFF.

The CDR3 loop reads CASSSGLADYTDTQYF. The DNA for the CDR3 is TGTGCCAGTAGTTCCGGACTAGCGGACTATACAGATACGCAGTATTTT. The chain combines TRBV19 with TRBJ2-3; 10 positions match TRBD2. Germline-derived CDR1 and CDR2 are LNHDA and SQIVND (reference sequence). The J segment lost 3 bases and the V segment lost 5 bases, leaving 8 bases of the junction unmatched. CDR3 length: 16 amino acids.

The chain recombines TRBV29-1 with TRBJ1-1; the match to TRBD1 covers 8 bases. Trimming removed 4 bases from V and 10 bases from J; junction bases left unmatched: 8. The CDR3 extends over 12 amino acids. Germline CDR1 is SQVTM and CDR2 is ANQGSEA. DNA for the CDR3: TGCAGCGTTGGGGAGACAGGGGTGGTAGCTTTCTTT. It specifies CSVGETGVVAFF. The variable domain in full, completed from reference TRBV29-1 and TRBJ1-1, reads SAVISQKPSRDICQRGTSLTIQCQVDSQVTMMFWYRQQPGQSLTLIATANQGSEATYESGFVIDKFPISRPNLTFSTLTVSNMSPEDSSIYLCSVGETGVVAFFGQGTRLTVV.

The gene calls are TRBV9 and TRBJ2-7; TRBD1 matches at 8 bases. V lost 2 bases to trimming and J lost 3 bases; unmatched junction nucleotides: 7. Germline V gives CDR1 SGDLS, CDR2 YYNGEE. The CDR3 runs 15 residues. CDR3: CASSVGPTGDYEQYF. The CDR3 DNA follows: TGTGCCAGCAGCGTCGGTCCGACAGGGGACTACGAGCAGTACTTC.

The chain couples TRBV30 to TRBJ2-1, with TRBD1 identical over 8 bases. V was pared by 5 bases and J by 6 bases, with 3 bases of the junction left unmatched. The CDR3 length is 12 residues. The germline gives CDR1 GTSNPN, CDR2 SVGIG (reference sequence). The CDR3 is CAWGTGGNEQFF. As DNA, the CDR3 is TGTGCCTGGGGTACAGGGGGCAATGAGCAGTTCTTC.

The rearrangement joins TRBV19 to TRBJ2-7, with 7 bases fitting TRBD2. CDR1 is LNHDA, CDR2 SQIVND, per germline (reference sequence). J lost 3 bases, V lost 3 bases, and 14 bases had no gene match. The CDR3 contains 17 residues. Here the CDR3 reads CASSIDIGAGPVYEQYF. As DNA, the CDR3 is TGTGCCAGTAGTATCGATATTGGAGCGGGGCCAGTCTACGAGCAGTACTTC.

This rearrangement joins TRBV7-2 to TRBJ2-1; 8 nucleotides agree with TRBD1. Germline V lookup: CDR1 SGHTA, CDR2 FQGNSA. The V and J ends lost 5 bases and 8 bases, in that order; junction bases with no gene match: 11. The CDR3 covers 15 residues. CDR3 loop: CASSGQGMRRDEQFF. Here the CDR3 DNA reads TGTGCCAGCAGCGGACAGGGTATGAGGAGGGATGAGCAGTTCTTC.

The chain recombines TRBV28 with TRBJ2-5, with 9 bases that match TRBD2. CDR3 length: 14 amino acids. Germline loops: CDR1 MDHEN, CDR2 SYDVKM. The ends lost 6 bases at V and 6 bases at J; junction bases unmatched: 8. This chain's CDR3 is CASRPYSGSQTQYF. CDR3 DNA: TGTGCCAGCAGACCCTATAGCGGGAGTCAGACCCAGTACTTC.

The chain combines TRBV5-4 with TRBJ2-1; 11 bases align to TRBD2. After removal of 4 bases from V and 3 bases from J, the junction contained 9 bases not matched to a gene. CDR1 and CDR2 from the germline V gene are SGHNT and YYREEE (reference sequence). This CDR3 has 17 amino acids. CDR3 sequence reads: CASSVGGTSGNYNEQFF. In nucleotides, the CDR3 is TGTGCCAGCAGCGTGGGGGGGACTAGCGGCAACTACAATGAGCAGTTCTTC.

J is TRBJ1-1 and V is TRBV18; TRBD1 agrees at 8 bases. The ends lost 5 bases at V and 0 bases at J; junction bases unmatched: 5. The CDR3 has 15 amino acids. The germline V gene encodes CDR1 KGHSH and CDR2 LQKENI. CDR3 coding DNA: TGTGCCAGCTCAACGGGACAGGATATGAACACTGAAGCTTTCTTT. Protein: CASSTGQDMNTEAFF.

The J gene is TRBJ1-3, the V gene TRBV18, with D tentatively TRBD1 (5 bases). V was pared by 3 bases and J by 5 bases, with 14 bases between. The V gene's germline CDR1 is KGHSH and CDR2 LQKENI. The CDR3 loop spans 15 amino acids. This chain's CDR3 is CASSPQGGPRNTIYF. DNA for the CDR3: TGTGCCAGCTCACCGCAGGGTGGACCCCGAAACACCATATATTTT.

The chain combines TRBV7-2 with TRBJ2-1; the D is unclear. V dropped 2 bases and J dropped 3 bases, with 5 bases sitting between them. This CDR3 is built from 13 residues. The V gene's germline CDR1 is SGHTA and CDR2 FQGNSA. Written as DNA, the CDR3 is TGTGCCAGCAGCTTAACTGTCTACAATGAGCAGTTCTTC. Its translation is CASSLTVYNEQFF.

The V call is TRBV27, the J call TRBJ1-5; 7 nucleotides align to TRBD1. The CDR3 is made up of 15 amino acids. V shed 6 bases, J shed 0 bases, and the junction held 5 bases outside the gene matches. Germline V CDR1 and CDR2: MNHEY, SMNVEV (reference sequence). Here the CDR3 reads CASRLQGYSNQPQHF. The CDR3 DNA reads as TGTGCCAGCAGGTTACAGGGGTATAGCAATCAGCCCCAGCATTTT.

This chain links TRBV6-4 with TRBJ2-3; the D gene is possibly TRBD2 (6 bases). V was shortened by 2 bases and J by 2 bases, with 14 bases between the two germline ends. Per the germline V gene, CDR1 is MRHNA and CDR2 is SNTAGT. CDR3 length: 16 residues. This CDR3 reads CASSDQGLPNTDTQYF. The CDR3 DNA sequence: TGTGCCAGCAGTGACCAGGGACTTCCGAACACAGATACGCAGTATTTT.

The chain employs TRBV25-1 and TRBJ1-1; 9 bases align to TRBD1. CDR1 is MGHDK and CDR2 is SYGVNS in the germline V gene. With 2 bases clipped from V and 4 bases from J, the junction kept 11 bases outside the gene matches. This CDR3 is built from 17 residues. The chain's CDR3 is CASSEPGTGIRGTEAFF. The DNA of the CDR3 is TGTGCCAGCAGTGAACCCGGGACAGGGATTCGGGGCACTGAAGCTTTCTTT. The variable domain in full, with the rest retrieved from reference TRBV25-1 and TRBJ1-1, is EADIYQTPRYLVIGTGKKITLECSQTMGHDKMYWYQQDPGMELHLIHYSYGVNSTEKGDLSSESTVSRIRTEHFPLTLESARPSHTSQYLCASSEPGTGIRGTEAFFGQGTRLTVV.